The next 16 T cell receptor beta chains were all read from a single sample in a study of PD-L1 blockade in urothelial cancer. Noted time point: peripheral blood 6 weeks after treatment start. Generated by immunoSEQ multiplex PCR, the TCRdb table keeps only in-frame clones and is missing some. The sample records about 30,000 clones, nearly 90% being singletons. The sequencing here drew on PBMCs, taken around atezolizumab (anti-PD-L1) treatment. The receptor set was obtained from a man of 80 years or more with urothelial cancer.

The rearrangement links TRBV7-9 to TRBJ1-5; D possibly corresponds to TRBD1 (5 bases). Germline V CDR1 and CDR2: SEHNR, FQNEAQ (reference sequence). This CDR3 has 16 amino acids. The V gene lost 5 bases and the J gene lost 2 bases, with 16 bases spanning the gap. DNA for the CDR3: TGTGCCAGCAGCCACGGGCAGGGAACTGGCAATCAGCCCCAGCATTTT. Encoded protein: CASSHGQGTGNQPQHF.

V is TRBV27 and J is TRBJ1-1; 9 bases line up with TRBD1. The V gene's germline CDR1 is MNHEY and CDR2 SMNVEV (reference sequence). CDR3 length equals 17 residues. After removal of 5 bases from V and 8 bases from J, the junction contained 18 bases not matched to a gene. The CDR3 bases are TGTGCCAGCAGTCCACCTTCGACCGGGACAGGGTTGGCCGAAGCTTTCTTT. Encoded protein: CASSPPSTGTGLAEAFF.

This clone was picked up a small number of times. This chain links TRBV2 with TRBJ1-2; the D gene is possibly TRBD1 (5 bases). Germline V gives CDR1 SNHLY, CDR2 FYNNEI. CDR3 length: 13 residues. The ends were cut back, 0 bases at V and 8 bases at J, with 10 bases in the middle. Here the CDR3 reads CASSEAQGGGYTF. DNA of the CDR3: TGTGCCAGCAGTGAAGCGCAGGGAGGAGGCTACACCTTC.

The chain combines TRBV19 with TRBJ2-1; D perhaps matches TRBD1 (6 bases). This CDR3 has 17 amino acids. V was shortened by 5 bases and J by 0 bases, with 17 bases between the two germline ends. Germline V gene sequence: CDR1 LNHDA, CDR2 SQIVND (reference sequence). The CDR3 DNA is TGTGCCAGTAGTCGCGGGTACAGGGTAGGCTCCTACAATGAGCAGTTCTTC. This translates into CASSRGYRVGSYNEQFF. The full variable domain, rest sourced from reference TRBV19 and TRBJ2-1, is DGGITQSPKYLFRKEGQNVTLSCEQNLNHDAMYWYRQDPGQGLRLIYYSQIVNDFQKGDIAEGYSVSREKKESFPLTVTSAQKNPTAFYLCASSRGYRVGSYNEQFFGPGTRLTVL.

This rearrangement joins TRBV10-3 to TRBJ1-3; the D gene is possibly TRBD1 (6 bases). With 10 bases removed from V and 0 bases from J, the gap between germline ends came to 19 bases. The CDR3 sequence is 16 residues long. Germline CDR1 reads ENHRY; CDR2 reads SYGVKD. CDR3: CATSGGGGRSGNTIYF. CDR3 sequence (DNA): TGTGCCACCTCGGGGGGTGGGGGGCGCTCTGGAAACACCATATATTTT.

V and J are TRBV10-3 and TRBJ1-3; 7 nucleotides align to TRBD1. Unmatched junction bases numbered 4, after V lost 6 bases and J lost 2 bases. The CDR3 consists of 14 residues. Looked up from germline, CDR1 is ENHRY and CDR2 is SYGVKD. Written as DNA, the CDR3 is TGTGCCATCAGGACTGACAGGGCTGGAAACACCATATATTTT. Encoded protein: CAIRTDRAGNTIYF.

The V call is TRBV5-1, the J call TRBJ2-7, with D perhaps TRBD2 (5 bases). V was clipped by 0 bases and J by 5 bases, with 18 bases between them. This CDR3 comprises 16 residues. The germline CDR1 and CDR2 sequences are SGHRS and YFSETQ. This CDR3 reads CASSLAIGEGLNEQYF. The CDR3, as DNA: TGCGCCAGCAGCTTGGCCATCGGAGAGGGCTTAAACGAGCAGTACTTC.

The chain links TRBV18 to TRBJ1-4; 7 positions match TRBD1. CDR3 length: 15 residues. CDR1 is KGHSH and CDR2 is LQKENI in the germline V gene. With 6 bases clipped from V and 2 bases from J, the junction kept 6 bases outside the gene matches. The CDR3 nucleotides read TGTGCCAGCTCTCCTGGACAGGCGACTAATGAAAAACTGTTTTTT. Translation gives CASSPGQATNEKLFF.

The V gene is TRBV30, the J gene TRBJ2-3, with D uncertain. Germline CDR1 reads GTSNPN; CDR2 reads SVGIG (reference sequence). CDR3 length: 12 amino acids. Trimming stripped 3 bases from V and 6 bases from J, with 10 bases between. The CDR3: CAWRPSADTQYF. CDR3 bases: TGTGCCTGGAGACCCTCTGCGGATACGCAGTATTTT.

V gene TRBV19 combines with J gene TRBJ1-2; D is uncertain. V shed 4 bases and J shed 3 bases, with 15 bases lying between them. This CDR3 spans 15 amino acids. Looked up from germline, CDR1 is LNHDA and CDR2 is SQIVND (reference sequence). The CDR3 sequence is CASSTDVFGDYGYTF. CDR3 DNA sequence: TGTGCCAGTAGTACGGACGTCTTCGGGGACTATGGCTACACCTTC.

The chain couples TRBV6-5 to TRBJ1-2, with D uncertain. The germline V gene encodes CDR1 MNHEY and CDR2 SVGAGI. V lost 0 bases and J lost 6, with 8 bases in between. CDR3 length equals 13 residues. The DNA of the CDR3 is TGTGCCAGCAGTTACTCGACCGGGAATGGCTACACCTTC. It is translated as CASSYSTGNGYTF.

J is TRBJ2-7 and V is TRBV27; 12 bases fit TRBD2. The CDR3 length is 14 residues. Germline CDR1 and CDR2: MNHEY and SMNVEV (reference sequence). The ends lost 3 bases at V and 4 bases at J; junction bases unmatched: 1. DNA of the CDR3: TGTGCCAGCAGTTTTACTAGCGGGAGGTACGAGCAGTACTTC. As protein: CASSFTSGRYEQYF.

The genes are TRBV19 and TRBJ1-4; maybe TRBD1 (5 bases). The CDR3 totals 16 residues. Trimming took off 2 bases at V and 7 bases at J, with 17 bases between the two ends. The germline V gene has CDR1 LNHDA and CDR2 SQIVND (reference sequence). CDR3 loop: CASSISSWEGSEKLFF. Written as DNA, the CDR3 is TGTGCCAGTAGTATATCCTCGTGGGAGGGGAGTGAAAAACTGTTTTTT.

The chain uses TRBV5-1 and TRBJ2-7; TRBD2 aligns across 14 bases. This CDR3 spans 16 amino acids. Germline V lookup: CDR1 SGHRS, CDR2 YFSETQ. The junction had 8 bases not matched to a gene; V was cut back by 4 bases and J by 5 bases. The DNA for the CDR3 is TGCGCCAGCAGCCCGGGACTAGCGGGAGTTATCCACGAGCAGTACTTC. It is translated as CASSPGLAGVIHEQYF.

The chain couples TRBV28 to TRBJ2-2; TRBD1 is a possible D gene (5 bases). V dropped 4 bases and J dropped 7 bases, with 7 bases sitting between them. The CDR3 has 12 residues. CDR1 and CDR2 from the germline V gene are MDHEN and SYDVKM. As DNA, the CDR3 is TGTGCCAGCAGTTCCAGGGTCGGGGAGCTGTTTTTT. Amino acid sequence: CASSSRVGELFF. Looking up the rest from reference TRBV28 and TRBJ2-2 gives the full variable domain: DVKVTQSSRYLVKRTGEKVFLECVQDMDHENMFWYRQDPGLGLRLIYFSYDVKMKEKGDIPEGYSVSREKKERFSLILESASTNQTSMYLCASSSRVGELFFGEGSRLTVL.

The chain is built from TRBV7-2 and TRBJ2-5; tentatively, D is TRBD2 (5 bases). V was shortened by 5 bases and J by 4 bases, with 17 bases between the two germline ends. The CDR3 has 15 amino acids. The germline CDR1 and CDR2 sequences are SGHTA and FQGNSA. DNA of the CDR3: TGTGCCAGCAGCCGAGCCTGGGCGCGGGTAGAGACCCAGTACTTC. Translation gives CASSRAWARVETQYF.